Below are 8 T cell receptor beta chains sequenced from a single sample in a study of graft-versus-host responses after intestinal transplantation. No antigen has been assigned to these receptors. Profiled with immunoSEQ multiplex PCR; TCRdb holds only in-frame clones, not every one. Among about 130,000 clones listed, around nine tenths were seen once. Sequenced here: unstimulated CD4+ T cells sorted from spleen or lymph node cells, sampled before intestinal transplant. Receptor source: a human donor who received an intestinal transplant.

The rearrangement uses TRBV28 and TRBJ2-7; 13 bases agree with TRBD2. Trimming removed 6 bases from V and 6 bases from J; junction bases left unmatched: 11. CDR3 size: 16 residues. Germline V gene sequence: CDR1 MDHEN, CDR2 SYDVKM. CDR3 in amino acids: CASRGGGLAGASEQYF. The CDR3 DNA sequence: TGTGCCAGCAGAGGGGGCGGACTAGCGGGAGCCAGCGAGCAGTACTTC.

The chain recombines TRBV4-2 with TRBJ2-1; D remains ambiguous. Trimming cost V 0 bases and J 8 bases, with 11 bases left between them. Germline-derived CDR1 and CDR2 are LGHNA and YNFKEQ. CDR3 length: 14 amino acids. CDR3 nucleotide sequence: TGTGCCAGCAGCCAAGATATCTGGCGAGATGAGCAGTTCTTC. Protein product: CASSQDIWRDEQFF.

The chain joins TRBV7-2 to TRBJ1-3; unclear D gene. V was trimmed by 3 bases and J by 7 bases, leaving 10 bases between them. Germline V CDR1 and CDR2: SGHTA, FQGNSA. The CDR3 totals 13 residues. For the CDR3, the DNA is TGTGCCAGCAGCTTCGGGGAGGCGAACACCATATATTTT. Translating it yields CASSFGEANTIYF. The full variable domain, rest sourced from reference TRBV7-2 and TRBJ1-3, is GAGVSQSPSNKVTEKGKDVELRCDPISGHTALYWYRQSLGQGLEFLIYFQGNSAPDKSGLPSDRFSAERTGGSVSTLTIQRTQQEDSAVYLCASSFGEANTIYFGEGSWLTVV.

The V and J genes are TRBV4-3 and TRBJ2-3, with 15 bases identical to TRBD2. CDR1 LGHNA and CDR2 YSLEER come from the germline V gene. J gave up 3 bases and V 1 base, and 5 bases lay outside the gene matches. The CDR3 is 18 amino acids. CDR3 residues: CASSQGTSGRAETDTQYF. CDR3 DNA sequence: TGCGCCAGCAGCCAAGGGACTAGCGGGAGGGCCGAGACAGATACGCAGTATTTT.

The rearrangement uses TRBV6-1 and TRBJ2-1, with D possibly being TRBD1 or TRBD2 (5 bases each). Germline CDR1 is MNHNS and CDR2 is SASEGT. The CDR3 extends over 15 amino acids. Trimming left V 7 bases short and J 2 bases short, with 15 bases between. In DNA, the CDR3 is TGTGCCAGCACCGCGAGGGACCGCACCTACAATGAGCAGTTCTTC. Protein product: CASTARDRTYNEQFF.

The V gene is TRBV28, the J gene TRBJ2-3; TRBD2 matches 9 bases. Germline assignment: CDR1 MDHEN and CDR2 SYDVKM. The CDR3 runs to 16 residues. V trimming: 6 bases; J trimming: 0 bases; junction bases outside the gene matches: 7. DNA of the CDR3: TGTGCCAGCAGATTAGCTAGCGGGACTAGCACAGATACGCAGTATTTT. This encodes CASRLASGTSTDTQYF.

This chain joins TRBV5-1 and TRBJ2-5, with D possibly TRBD1 on 5 matching bases. This CDR3 contains 15 residues. Trimming removed 6 bases from V and 0 bases from J, with 15 bases in between. Germline lookup yields CDR1 SGHRS and CDR2 YFSETQ. This CDR3 reads CASTADSPNQETQYF. DNA of the CDR3: TGCGCCAGCACCGCAGACAGCCCAAACCAAGAGACCCAGTACTTC.

The chain combines TRBV18 with TRBJ2-3; D ambiguous. This CDR3 contains 13 residues. V was cut by 2 bases and J by 1 base, with 4 bases left in between. The germline gives CDR1 KGHSH, CDR2 LQKENI. The CDR3 sequence is CASSPLGTDTQYF. CDR3 DNA: TGTGCCAGCTCACCATTGGGCACAGATACGCAGTATTTT.